The 15 T cell receptor beta chains reported below all come from one sample, sequenced in a study of early T cells in non-severe SARS-CoV-2 infection. TCRdb reprocessed the 5' RACE reads with MiXCR, giving one entry per CDR3 protein. Here the sample spans 97,000 or so distinct CDR3 sequences, 13% being singletons. Sequenced material: whole blood. These receptors were obtained from an adult who was a healthcare worker with PCR-confirmed SARS-CoV-2 infection or an uninfected control (not recorded which).

On this clonotype: A read error may be the cause here, since a much bigger clone is one base away. The chain employs TRBV7-2 and TRBJ2-3; D unclear. CDR3 length: 13 amino acids. CDR1 is SGHTA, CDR2 FQGNSA, per germline. The V and J ends lost 2 bases and 6 bases respectively, with 9 bases between them. CDR3 protein: CASSLTPTDTQYF. As DNA, the CDR3 is TGTGCCAGCAGCTTAACGCCAACCGATACGCAGTATTTT.

This clonotype was counted many times. This chain links TRBV29-1 with TRBJ2-5, with TRBD2 as a possible D gene (5 bases). The germline gives CDR1 SQVTM, CDR2 ANQGSEA. With 7 bases removed from V and 3 bases from J, the gap between germline ends came to 12 bases. The CDR3 extends over 12 amino acids. The CDR3 sequence: CSAGPREETQYF. CDR3 in DNA: TGCAGCGCAGGACCGCGGGAAGAGACCCAGTACTTC.

This rearrangement joins TRBV19 to TRBJ2-1, with TRBD2 matching 9 bases. CDR3 length: 15 amino acids. The V segment lost 6 bases and the J segment 4 bases; nucleotides outside the gene matches: 7. CDR1 is LNHDA, CDR2 SQIVND, per germline (reference sequence). CDR3: CASSTTSGVYNEQFF. The CDR3 coding sequence is TGTGCCAGTAGCACGACTAGCGGCGTTTACAATGAGCAGTTCTTC.

This clonotype was counted ten times or more. One end of the junction fails to match germline, which may point to a read error. The rearrangement joins TRBV7-2 to TRBJ2-1, with 9 nucleotides matching TRBD2. The CDR3 is 14 amino acids. CDR1 and CDR2 from the germline V gene are SGHTA and FQGNSA. The CDR3: CASSFSGSSGNSAF. DNA of the CDR3: TGTGCCAGCAGCTTTTCCGGCTCTAGCGGGAATAGCGCTTTC.

This clonotype was recorded a few times. In nucleotides, the CDR3 is TGTGCCAGCAGTGAGTCGGGAGGGTCTGGAAACACCATATATTTT. Protein product: CASSESGGSGNTIYF. The chain couples TRBV28 to TRBJ1-3; D is unclear. Germline V CDR1 and CDR2: MDHEN, SYDVKM. There are 15 residues in the CDR3. V was trimmed by 5 bases and J by 1 base, leaving 12 bases between them.

This clonotype was observed many times. The chain is built from TRBV28 and TRBJ1-2; 7 nucleotides match TRBD1. Unmatched junction bases numbered 19, after V lost 4 bases and J lost 2 bases. Germline values: CDR1 MDHEN, CDR2 SYDVKM. This CDR3 comprises 19 residues. The CDR3 DNA reads TGTGCCAGCAGTTGGCAGACAGGGTTTTTTCGGGATGAGAACTATGGCTACACCTTC. This gives the protein CASSWQTGFFRDENYGYTF.

This clonotype was seen at least ten times. This chain connects TRBV11-3 to TRBJ2-1; 11 positions match TRBD1. Germline values: CDR1 SGHNT, CDR2 YENEEA. This CDR3 spans 18 amino acids. Trimming cost V 5 bases and J 0 bases; bases outside gene matches: 9. The CDR3 DNA follows: TGTGCCAGCAGCCAACGGACAGGGGGCGGAAGCTCCTACAATGAGCAGTTCTTC. As protein: CASSQRTGGGSSYNEQFF.

This clonotype was seen only a few times. This chain links TRBV5-4 with TRBJ1-2; a possible D gene is TRBD1 (5 bases). This CDR3 spans 16 amino acids. Germline V gene data show CDR1 as SGHNT and CDR2 as YYREEE (reference sequence). Deletions cut 5 bases from V and 1 base from J, with 18 bases between. CDR3 loop: CASRLLGEGLNYGYTF. The CDR3 DNA follows: TGTGCCAGCAGACTTCTTGGCGAGGGACTTAACTATGGCTACACCTTC.

This clonotype has only a few counts. The V gene is TRBV5-4, the J gene TRBJ2-3; D gene ambiguous. Trimming left V 0 bases short and J 2 bases short, with 7 bases between. The CDR3 sequence is 14 residues long. The germline gives CDR1 SGHNT, CDR2 YYREEE (reference sequence). CDR3 DNA: TGTGCCAGCAGCTTGGGATCTGACACAGATACGCAGTATTTT. Protein product: CASSLGSDTDTQYF. Filled out from reference TRBV5-4 and TRBJ2-3, the complete variable domain reads ETGVTQSPTHLIKTRGQQVTLRCSSQSGHNTVSWYQQALGQGPQFIFQYYREEENGRGNFPPRFSGLQFPNYSSELNVNALELDDSALYLCASSLGSDTDTQYFGPGTRLTVL.

In this sample, this clonotype turned up a few times. This chain links TRBV7-9 with TRBJ2-3; D not certain. Germline assignment: CDR1 SEHNR and CDR2 FQNEAQ (reference sequence). The length of the CDR3 is 13 residues. Trimming left V 8 bases short and J 2 bases short, with 11 bases between. For the CDR3, the DNA is TGTGCCAGCCGAGCGAGTCCCACAGATACGCAGTATTTT. Protein sequence: CASRASPTDTQYF.

V gene TRBV5-1 combines with J gene TRBJ2-7; 12 nucleotides line up with TRBD2. The CDR3 has 15 residues. Trimming cost V 4 bases and J 2 bases; bases outside gene matches: 4. Germline CDR1 and CDR2: SGHRS and YFSETQ. The CDR3 sequence: CASSPRTSGTYEQYF. CDR3 bases: TGCGCCAGCAGCCCTAGGACTAGCGGGACCTACGAGCAGTACTTC. Combining the CDR3 with reference TRBV5-1 and TRBJ2-7 gives the whole variable domain KAGVTQTPRYLIKTRGQQVTLSCSPISGHRSVSWYQQTPGQGLQFLFEYFSETQRNKGNFPGRFSGRQFSNSRSEMNVSTLELGDSALYLCASSPRTSGTYEQYFGPGTRLTVT.

V is TRBV20-1 and J is TRBJ2-7, with a possible D match to TRBD1 (5 bases). The CDR3 length is 15 residues. V was shortened by 5 bases and J by 1 base, with 18 bases between the two germline ends. Germline-derived CDR1 and CDR2 are DFQATT and SNEGSKA (reference sequence). The DNA for the CDR3 is TGCAGTGCTTATCTGACAGACGAGCTATCCTACGAGCAGTACTTC. This sequence encodes CSAYLTDELSYEQYF.

In its sample, this clonotype was seen many times. The V gene is TRBV29-1, the J gene TRBJ2-3; the match to TRBD2 covers 8 bases. This CDR3 contains 13 residues. Germline V gene data show CDR1 as SQVTM and CDR2 as ANQGSEA. V shed 4 bases and J 5 bases; nucleotides not matched to a gene: 5. For the CDR3, the DNA is TGCAGCGTTGGAGGGCTAGCGGGAGATACGCAGTATTTT. Protein product: CSVGGLAGDTQYF.

The rearrangement joins TRBV19 to TRBJ2-2, with D unclear. Germline V gives CDR1 LNHDA, CDR2 SQIVND (reference sequence). V was trimmed by 3 bases and J by 4 bases, leaving 15 bases between them. This CDR3 spans 16 amino acids. The CDR3 protein is CASSMYGFPPTGELFF. In DNA form, the CDR3 reads TGTGCCAGTAGTATGTATGGATTTCCCCCCACCGGGGAGCTGTTTTTT.

The chain uses TRBV28 and TRBJ2-7; D is possibly TRBD2 (5 bases). Germline values: CDR1 MDHEN, CDR2 SYDVKM. With 0 bases removed from V and 2 bases from J, the gap between germline ends came to 8 bases. The length of the CDR3 is 14 residues. In nucleotides, the CDR3 is TGTGCCAGCAGTTTATGGGAGGATGCCTACGAGCAGTACTTC. Protein: CASSLWEDAYEQYF.